This entry concerns a single T cell receptor (beta chain). These data are taken from a study of control samples from healthy donors and cancer patients. Assay used: immunoSEQ multiplex PCR; TCRdb lists only in-frame clones, some missing. The sample lists more than 75,000 clones, roughly 84% seen once, with about 35% in the top ten. The V and J ends lost 10 bases and 0 bases respectively, with 9 bases between them. This CDR3 is 12 amino acids long. CDR1 MDHEN and CDR2 SYDVKM come from the germline V gene. The sample was PBMCs. The TCR sequence derives from a man aged 65 to 79 with lung cancer. This chain links TRBV28 with TRBJ1-1; no clear D gene. The DNA for the CDR3 is TGTGCCACCCGATGGGTGAACACTGAAGCTTTCTTT. Residues: CATRWVNTEAFF.